These 17 T cell receptor beta chains share one sample of origin, sequenced in a study of blood T cell repertoires in COVID-19. Profiling relied on immunoSEQ multiplex PCR, and the TCRdb table lists in-frame clones only, not all of them. This table holds 95,000 to 150,000 clones, approximately 83% found once. The specimen sequenced was peripheral blood. The receptors here all came from a woman at least 80 years old with acute or convalescent COVID-19.

This chain joins TRBV10-3 and TRBJ1-2; TRBD1 is a possible D gene (6 bases). Trimming took off 4 bases at V and 4 bases at J, with 19 bases between the two ends. CDR1 and CDR2 (germline): ENHRY, SYGVKD. The CDR3 spans 16 residues. The CDR3 here is CAISGWLPGASYGYTF. CDR3 sequence (DNA): TGTGCCATCAGTGGGTGGTTGCCAGGGGCAAGCTATGGCTACACCTTC.

The V and J genes are TRBV18 and TRBJ2-7, with 10 bases fitting TRBD1. Trimming cost V 3 bases and J 2 bases; bases outside gene matches: 4. Germline V gene data show CDR1 as KGHSH and CDR2 as LQKENI. The CDR3 length is 15 residues. The CDR3 loop reads CASSPPGTGAYEQYF. CDR3 DNA: TGTGCCAGCTCACCCCCTGGGACAGGGGCCTACGAGCAGTACTTC.

This clone was detected a few times. V and J are TRBV9 and TRBJ2-7; 7 nucleotides line up with TRBD2. Per germline, CDR1 SGDLS and CDR2 YYNGEE. Unmatched junction bases numbered 8, after V lost 2 bases and J lost 6 bases. The CDR3 has 14 residues. The CDR3 DNA reads as TGTGCCAGCAGCGTTTTTAAGTGGGGGGGCGAGCAGTACTTC. Translated: CASSVFKWGGEQYF.

J is TRBJ2-2 and V is TRBV11-3; D remains ambiguous. This CDR3 has 13 amino acids. V lost 3 bases, J lost 5 bases, and 7 bases lay in between. Germline lookup yields CDR1 SGHNT and CDR2 YENEEA. CDR3 sequence: CASSLKETGELFF. CDR3 nucleotides: TGTGCCAGCAGCTTGAAGGAGACCGGGGAGCTGTTTTTT.

The chain is built from TRBV5-1 and TRBJ1-2; a possible D gene is TRBD1 (6 bases). The germline CDR1 and CDR2 sequences are SGHRS and YFSETQ. Deletions cut 4 bases from V and 0 bases from J, with 13 bases between. The CDR3 contains 15 residues. This CDR3 is CASSPSGQTNYGYTF. The CDR3 DNA reads TGCGCCAGCAGCCCCTCGGGACAAACTAACTATGGCTACACCTTC.

The rearrangement links TRBV11-2 to TRBJ1-1; tentative D call: TRBD1 (6 bases). The length of the CDR3 is 14 residues. CDR1 is SGHAT, CDR2 FQNNGV, per germline. V lost 5 bases and J lost 4, with 14 bases in between. The CDR3 reads CASSITGMATEAFF. In DNA form, the CDR3 reads TGTGCCAGCAGCATCACAGGGATGGCCACTGAAGCTTTCTTT. Full variable domain (missing parts from reference TRBV11-2 and TRBJ1-1): EAGVAQSPRYKIIEKRQSVAFWCNPISGHATLYWYQQILGQGPKLLIQFQNNGVVDDSQLPKDRFSAERLKGVDSTLKIQPAKLEDSAVYLCASSITGMATEAFFGQGTRLTVV.

The CDR3 DNA reads as TGTGCCAGCAGCCTGGGCTCTCGTACGTTGCTGTTTTTT. Protein: CASSLGSRTLLFF. The chain uses TRBV12-3 or TRBV12-4 and TRBJ2-2; D ambiguous. V was shortened by 6 bases and J by 13 bases, with 18 bases between the two germline ends. This CDR3 contains 13 residues.

This chain connects TRBV5-1 to TRBJ1-2, with D tentatively TRBD1 (6 bases). Germline assignment: CDR1 SGHRS and CDR2 YFSETQ. Trimming shortened V by 0 bases and J by 8 bases, and 11 bases separated the two germline ends. This CDR3 has 13 amino acids. In nucleotides, the CDR3 is TGCGCCAGCAGCTTGGGACAGGCTCAAGGCTACACCTTC. Amino acids: CASSLGQAQGYTF.

V usage is TRBV18 and J usage is TRBJ1-5; TRBD1 aligns across 7 bases. After removal of 4 bases from V and 8 bases from J, the junction contained 2 bases not matched to a gene. This CDR3 is built from 12 residues. Germline CDR1 and CDR2: KGHSH and LQKENI. The CDR3 DNA reads as TGTGCCAGCTCACTACAGGGGAAGCCCCAGCATTTT. Protein: CASSLQGKPQHF.

The V gene is TRBV28, the J gene TRBJ2-2, with a possible D match to TRBD2 (7 bases). Trimming took off 8 bases at V and 6 bases at J, with 16 bases between the two ends. Germline V CDR1 and CDR2: MDHEN, SYDVKM. CDR3 size: 14 residues. CDR3 residues: CASGYRGGSGELFF. CDR3 nucleotide sequence: TGTGCCAGCGGCTATAGGGGGGGGTCCGGGGAGCTGTTTTTT.

V and J are TRBV18 and TRBJ1-6; a weak D match, TRBD1 (5 bases). V was cut by 6 bases and J by 7 bases, with 13 bases left in between. CDR3 size: 14 residues. CDR1 and CDR2 from the germline V gene are KGHSH and LQKENI. The CDR3 DNA reads TGTGCCAGCTCGGAGGGGCCGGGGAATTCACCCCTCCACTTT. This codes for CASSEGPGNSPLHF.

V usage is TRBV6-5 and J usage is TRBJ1-2; tentative D call: TRBD1 (6 bases). The V end was cut by 8 bases, the J end by 4 bases, with 14 bases between. Per germline, CDR1 MNHEY and CDR2 SVGAGI. This CDR3 region has 13 residues. The CDR3 region is CASARAGAYGYTF. The CDR3 coding sequence is TGTGCCAGCGCCAGGGCAGGGGCCTATGGCTACACCTTC.

The V call is TRBV6-5, the J call TRBJ1-1; the D gene is possibly TRBD1 (5 bases). The V gene's germline CDR1 is MNHEY and CDR2 SVGAGI. The CDR3 loop spans 11 amino acids. V lost 8 bases and J lost 3, with 7 bases in between. CDR3 in amino acids: CASVGDTEAFF. CDR3 coding DNA: TGTGCCAGCGTAGGGGACACTGAAGCTTTCTTT.

The chain carries TRBV6-4 and TRBJ1-2, with TRBD1 matching over 7 bases. The V segment lost 3 bases and the J segment 2 bases; nucleotides outside the gene matches: 6. Germline values: CDR1 MRHNA, CDR2 SNTAGT. There are 15 residues in the CDR3. As DNA, the CDR3 is TGTGCCAGCAGTGAAAAGACAGGGTCCAACTATGGCTACACCTTC. It yields the protein CASSEKTGSNYGYTF.

The chain joins TRBV28 to TRBJ1-1; tentative D call: TRBD1 (6 bases). CDR1 and CDR2 from the germline V gene are MDHEN and SYDVKM. Trimming took 5 bases from V and 7 from J, leaving 20 bases between them. The CDR3 sequence is 15 residues long. The chain's CDR3 is CASSPIGLQGGEAFF. In nucleotides, the CDR3 is TGTGCCAGCAGTCCCATCGGACTGCAAGGGGGTGAAGCTTTCTTT.

J is TRBJ1-1 and V is TRBV27, with unresolved D. V gave up 6 bases and J gave up 1 base, with 12 bases separating them. The germline CDR1 and CDR2 sequences are MNHEY and SMNVEV (reference sequence). The CDR3 extends over 14 amino acids. DNA of the CDR3: TGTGCCAGCAGGAGACCGGGTTCGAACACTGAAGCTTTCTTT. It is translated as CASRRPGSNTEAFF.

This chain links TRBV6-1 with TRBJ1-4; D may be TRBD1 (6 bases). V lost 1 base and J lost 8, with 11 bases in between. The germline gives CDR1 MNHNS, CDR2 SASEGT. The CDR3 runs 14 residues. CDR3: CASSEGAGVEKLFF. The CDR3 DNA follows: TGTGCCAGCAGTGAAGGTGCAGGGGTGGAAAAACTGTTTTTT.